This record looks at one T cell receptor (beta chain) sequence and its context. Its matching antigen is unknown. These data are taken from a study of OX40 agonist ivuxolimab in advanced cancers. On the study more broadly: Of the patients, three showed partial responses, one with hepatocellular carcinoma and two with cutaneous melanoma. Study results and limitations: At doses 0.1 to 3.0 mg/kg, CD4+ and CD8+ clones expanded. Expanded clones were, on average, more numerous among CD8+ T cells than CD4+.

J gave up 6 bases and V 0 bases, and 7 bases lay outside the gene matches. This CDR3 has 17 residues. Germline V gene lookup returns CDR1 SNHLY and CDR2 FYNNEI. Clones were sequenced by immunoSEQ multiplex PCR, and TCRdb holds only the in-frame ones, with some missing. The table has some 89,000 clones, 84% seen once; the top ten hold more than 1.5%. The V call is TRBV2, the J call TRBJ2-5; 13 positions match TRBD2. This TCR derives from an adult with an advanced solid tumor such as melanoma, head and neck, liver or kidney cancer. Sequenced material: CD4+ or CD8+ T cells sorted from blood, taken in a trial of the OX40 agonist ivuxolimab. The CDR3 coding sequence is TGTGCCAGCAGTGAAGCGCAACCGGGACTAGCGGGGAAGACCCAGTACTTC. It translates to CASSEAQPGLAGKTQYF. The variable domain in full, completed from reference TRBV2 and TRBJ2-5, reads EPEVTQTPSHQVTQMGQEVILRCVPISNHLYFYWYRQILGQKVEFLVSFYNNEISEKSEIFDDQFSVERPDGSNFTLKIRSTKLEDSAMYFCASSEAQPGLAGKTQYFGPGTRLLVL.